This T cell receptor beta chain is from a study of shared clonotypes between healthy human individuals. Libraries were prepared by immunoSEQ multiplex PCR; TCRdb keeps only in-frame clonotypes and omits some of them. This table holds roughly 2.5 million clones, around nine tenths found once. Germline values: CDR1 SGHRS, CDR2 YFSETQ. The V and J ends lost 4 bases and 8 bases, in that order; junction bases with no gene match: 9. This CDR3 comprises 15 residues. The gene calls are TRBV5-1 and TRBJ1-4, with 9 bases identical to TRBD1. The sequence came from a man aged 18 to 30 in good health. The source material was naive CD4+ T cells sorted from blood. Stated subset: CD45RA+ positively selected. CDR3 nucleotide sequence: TGCGCCAGCAGCGTGGGGGACAGGGATGGAGAAAAACTGTTTTTT. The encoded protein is CASSVGDRDGEKLFF.